The 4 T cell receptor beta chains in this list originate from one sample, sequenced in a study of CD8+ T cells in alopecia areata. Sample treatment: oral pan-JAK inhibitor, 5-10 mg twice daily. Once RNA had been extracted, it was reverse transcribed into cDNA to act as the sequencing template. The protocol was immunoSEQ multiplex PCR, while the TCRdb copy is restricted to in-frame clones and leaves out a portion. The profile shows about 60,000 clones, around 42% of them singletons. The sample in question was CD8+ T cells sorted from blood, obtained at roughly week 36, from a patient treated with tofacitinib. The receptors come from a human donor with alopecia areata.

There are a few counts of this clone. The chain recombines TRBV7-9 with TRBJ2-7, with D unclear. V was trimmed by 5 bases and J by 5 bases, leaving 7 bases between them. The CDR3 is made up of 11 amino acids. Germline V gives CDR1 SEHNR, CDR2 FQNEAQ (reference sequence). The CDR3 region has the DNA TGTGCCAGCAGCACAAGGAACGAGCAGTACTTC. Protein product: CASSTRNEQYF.

This clone has only a few counts. This chain joins TRBV29-1 and TRBJ1-2; D remains ambiguous. V lost 7 bases and J 0 bases, leaving 15 bases between the germline ends. The CDR3 loop spans 14 amino acids. The germline V gene has CDR1 SQVTM and CDR2 ANQGSEA. The CDR3 protein is CSASTATANYGYTF. As DNA, the CDR3 is TGCAGCGCCTCCACGGCCACAGCTAACTATGGCTACACCTTC. The whole variable domain, remainder taken from reference TRBV29-1 and TRBJ1-2, is SAVISQKPSRDICQRGTSLTIQCQVDSQVTMMFWYRQQPGQSLTLIATANQGSEATYESGFVIDKFPISRPNLTFSTLTVSNMSPEDSSIYLCSASTATANYGYTFGSGTRLTVV.

The V and J genes are TRBV5-1 and TRBJ2-5; 7 positions agree with TRBD2. CDR3 length: 13 residues. Germline V gene sequence: CDR1 SGHRS, CDR2 YFSETQ. The V gene end was trimmed by 3 bases and the J gene end by 2 bases; junction bases not matched to a gene: 1. CDR3 residues: CASSWGGQETQYF. The CDR3 bases are TGCGCCAGCAGCTGGGGGGGACAAGAGACCCAGTACTTC.

This clone showed up just a few times. This chain connects TRBV9 to TRBJ2-5; the D gene is possibly TRBD1 (5 bases). The CDR3 totals 15 residues. Germline V lookup: CDR1 SGDLS, CDR2 YYNGEE. Trimming removed 5 bases at V and 4 bases at J, with 18 bases between. In nucleotides, the CDR3 is TGTGCCAGCAGTGAATCAGGGAACGCTCCAGAGACCCAGTACTTC. Translation gives CASSESGNAPETQYF.